This T cell receptor beta chain comes out of a study of blood T cell repertoires in COVID-19. In the study overall: There were acute and convalescent COVID-19 samples, and they came from the United States, Italy and Spain. Sources were T cells, B-cell-depleted T cells, or PBMCs; the material itself was cDNA or gDNA.

Germline assignment: CDR1 MNHEY and CDR2 SVGAGI. The V gene lost 6 bases and the J gene lost 1 base, with 9 bases spanning the gap. CDR3 length: 14 residues. In the source study's methods: Researchers report that nucleated cell counts were estimated from reference gene primer amplification. Using immunoSEQ multiplex PCR, the repertoire was profiled, and TCRdb retains in-frame clones only, with some absent. D and trimming come from the DNA, and the V and J calls and clone size come from that table. The table has 200,000 to 300,000 clones, approximately 86% seen once. The receptor's source is a woman aged 25 to 39 with acute or convalescent COVID-19. Sequenced material: peripheral blood. V usage is TRBV6-5 and J usage is TRBJ2-2; weak D call: TRBD1 (6 bases). The CDR3 spells CASRGAGNTGELFF. CDR3 nucleotide sequence: TGTGCCAGCAGGGGGGCAGGGAACACCGGGGAGCTGTTTTTT.